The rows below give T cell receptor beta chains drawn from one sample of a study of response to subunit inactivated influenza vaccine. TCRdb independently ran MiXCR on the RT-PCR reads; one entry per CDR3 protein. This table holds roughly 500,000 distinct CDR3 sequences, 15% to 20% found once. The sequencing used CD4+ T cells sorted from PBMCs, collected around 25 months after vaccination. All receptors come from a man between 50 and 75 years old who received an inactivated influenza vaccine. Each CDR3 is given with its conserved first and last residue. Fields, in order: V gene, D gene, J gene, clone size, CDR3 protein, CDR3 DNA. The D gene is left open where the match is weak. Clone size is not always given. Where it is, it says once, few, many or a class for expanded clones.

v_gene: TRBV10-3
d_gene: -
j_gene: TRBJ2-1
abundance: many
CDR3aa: CAISAYGYNEQFF
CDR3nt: TGTGCCATCAGTGCATACGGTTACAATGAGCAGTTCTTC

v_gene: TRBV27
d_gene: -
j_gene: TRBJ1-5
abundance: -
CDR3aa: CASGPLSYQPQHF
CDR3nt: TGTGCCAGCGGGCCCCTAAGCTATCAGCCCCAGCATTTT

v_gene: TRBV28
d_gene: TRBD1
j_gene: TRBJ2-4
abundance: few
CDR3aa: CASSDRGRYIQYF
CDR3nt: TGTGCCAGCAGCGACAGGGGAAGGTACATTCAGTACTTC

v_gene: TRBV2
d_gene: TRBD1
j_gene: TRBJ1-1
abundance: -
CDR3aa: CASRRDRGSDTEAFF
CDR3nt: TGTGCCAGCAGGAGGGACAGGGGTTCCGATACTGAAGCTTTCTTT

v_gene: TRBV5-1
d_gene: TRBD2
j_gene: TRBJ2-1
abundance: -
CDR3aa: CASSLITSGRAGGEQFF
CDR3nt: TGCGCCAGCAGCTTGATAACTAGCGGGAGAGCCGGGGGTGAGCAGTTCTTC

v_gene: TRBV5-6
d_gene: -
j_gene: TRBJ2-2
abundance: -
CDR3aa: CASRLLVTSTGELFF
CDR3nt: TGTGCCAGCCGCTTGTTAGTCACTTCCACCGGGGAGCTGTTTTTT

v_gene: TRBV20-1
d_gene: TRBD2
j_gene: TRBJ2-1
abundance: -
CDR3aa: CSARDSSGRAYNEQFF
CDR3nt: TGCAGTGCTAGAGATAGCAGCGGGAGGGCTTACAATGAGCAGTTCTTC

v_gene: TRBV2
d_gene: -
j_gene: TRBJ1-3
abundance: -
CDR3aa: CASRAAGVLSGNTIYF
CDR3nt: TGTGCCAGCAGGGCAGCCGGAGTTCTCTCTGGAAACACCATATATTTT

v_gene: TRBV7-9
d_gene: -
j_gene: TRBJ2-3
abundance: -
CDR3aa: CASDRWDFLTDTQYF
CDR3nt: TGTGCCAGCGATCGCTGGGACTTCCTCACAGATACGCAGTATTTT

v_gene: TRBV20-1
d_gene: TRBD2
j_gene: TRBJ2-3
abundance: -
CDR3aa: CSAATGTSPDTQYF
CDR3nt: TGCAGTGCTGCTACCGGGACTAGTCCAGATACGCAGTATTTT

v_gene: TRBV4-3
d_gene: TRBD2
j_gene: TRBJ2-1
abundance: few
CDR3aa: CASSPRASGAPEEQFF
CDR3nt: TGCGCCAGCAGCCCAAGGGCTAGCGGGGCCCCGGAGGAGCAGTTCTTC

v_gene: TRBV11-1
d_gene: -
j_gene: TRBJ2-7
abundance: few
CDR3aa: CASSPRTGRVYEQYF
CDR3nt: TGTGCCAGCAGCCCCAGGACAGGGAGGGTCTACGAGCAGTACTTC

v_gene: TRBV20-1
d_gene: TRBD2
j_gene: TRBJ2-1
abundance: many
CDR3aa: CSARVLAGASYNEQFF
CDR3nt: TGCAGTGCCCGGGTCCTAGCGGGAGCCTCCTACAATGAGCAGTTCTTC

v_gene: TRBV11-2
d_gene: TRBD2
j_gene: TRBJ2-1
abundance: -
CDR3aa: CASSLLAGGLSASNEQFF
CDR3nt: TGTGCCAGCAGCTTACTTGCGGGGGGGCTCTCCGCATCCAATGAGCAGTTCTTC

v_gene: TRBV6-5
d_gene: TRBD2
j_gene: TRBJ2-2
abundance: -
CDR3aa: CASSYGGLAGGGTGELFF
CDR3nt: TGTGCCAGCAGTTACGGGGGGTTGGCGGGAGGAGGCACCGGGGAGCTGTTTTTT

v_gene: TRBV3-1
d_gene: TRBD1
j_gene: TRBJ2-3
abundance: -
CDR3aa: CASSYGQGLGDTQYF
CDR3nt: TGTGCCAGCAGCTACGGACAGGGTTTAGGAGATACGCAGTATTTT

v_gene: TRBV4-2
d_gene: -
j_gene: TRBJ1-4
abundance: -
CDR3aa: CANSQVNLGVTNEKLFF
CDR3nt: TGTGCCAACAGCCAAGTGAATTTGGGAGTAACTAATGAAAAACTGTTTTTT

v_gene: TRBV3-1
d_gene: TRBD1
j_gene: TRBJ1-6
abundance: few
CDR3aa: CASSPGQTNSPLHF
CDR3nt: TGTGCCAGCAGCCCGGGACAGACTAATTCACCCCTCCACTTT

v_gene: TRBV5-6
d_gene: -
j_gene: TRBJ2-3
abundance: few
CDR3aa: CASSLYRQADTQYF
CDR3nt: TGTGCCAGCAGCTTGTACCGCCAAGCAGATACGCAGTATTTT

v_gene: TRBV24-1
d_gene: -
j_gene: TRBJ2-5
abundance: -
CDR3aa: CATSDIGTRETQYF
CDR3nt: TGTGCCACCAGTGACATCGGAACGCGTGAGACCCAGTACTTC

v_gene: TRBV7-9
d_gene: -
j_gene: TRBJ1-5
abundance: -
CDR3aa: CASSLAGGLGNQPQHF
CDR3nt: TGTGCCAGCAGCTTAGCGGGAGGGTTGGGCAATCAGCCCCAGCATTTT

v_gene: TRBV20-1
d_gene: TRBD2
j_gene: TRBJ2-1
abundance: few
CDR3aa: CSAALAGWAHEQFF
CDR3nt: TGCAGTGCCGCGCTAGCGGGATGGGCCCATGAGCAGTTCTTC

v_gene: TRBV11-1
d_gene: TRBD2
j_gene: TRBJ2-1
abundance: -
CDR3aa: CASSLEGGRGGFEQFF
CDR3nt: TGTGCCAGCAGCTTAGAGGGCGGGAGAGGAGGTTTTGAGCAGTTCTTC

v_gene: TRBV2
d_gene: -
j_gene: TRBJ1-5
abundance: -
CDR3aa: CASIDSHSNQPQHF
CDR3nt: TGTGCCAGCATTGACAGCCATAGCAATCAGCCCCAGCATTTT

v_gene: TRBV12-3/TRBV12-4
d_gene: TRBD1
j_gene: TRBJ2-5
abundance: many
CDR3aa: CASSQTGVGTQYF
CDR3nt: TGTGCCAGCAGCCAAACAGGGGTTGGGACCCAGTACTTC

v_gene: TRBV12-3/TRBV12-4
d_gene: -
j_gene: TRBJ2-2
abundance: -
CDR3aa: CASSLTRVAGELFF
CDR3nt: TGTGCCAGCAGTTTGACTAGGGTTGCCGGGGAGCTGTTTTTT

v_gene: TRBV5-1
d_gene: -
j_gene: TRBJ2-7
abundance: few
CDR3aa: CASTQEGYEQYF
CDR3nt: TGCGCCAGCACCCAGGAAGGCTACGAGCAGTACTTC

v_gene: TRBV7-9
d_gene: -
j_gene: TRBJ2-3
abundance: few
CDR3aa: CASSQLATQYF
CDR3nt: TGTGCCAGCAGCCAACTAGCCACGCAGTATTTT

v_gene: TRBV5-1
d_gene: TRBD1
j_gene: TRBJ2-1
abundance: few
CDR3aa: CASSSLDRAYNEQFF
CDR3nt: TGCGCCAGCAGCTCTTTGGACAGGGCCTACAATGAGCAGTTCTTC

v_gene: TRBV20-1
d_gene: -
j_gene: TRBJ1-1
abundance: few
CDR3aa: CSARGVSNTEAFF
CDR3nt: TGCAGTGCTAGAGGCGTCTCGAACACTGAAGCTTTCTTT

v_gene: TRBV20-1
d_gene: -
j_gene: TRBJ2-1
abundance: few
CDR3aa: CSATYNEQFF
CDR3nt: TGCAGTGCTACCTACAATGAGCAGTTCTTC

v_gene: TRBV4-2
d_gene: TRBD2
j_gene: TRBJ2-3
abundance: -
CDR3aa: CASSQDSGGGTDTQYF
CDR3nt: TGTGCCAGCAGCCAAGATTCGGGGGGAGGCACAGATACGCAGTATTTT

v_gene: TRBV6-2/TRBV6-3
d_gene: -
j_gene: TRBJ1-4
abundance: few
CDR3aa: CASNDRTNEKLFF
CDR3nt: TGTGCCAGCAACGACAGAACTAATGAAAAACTGTTTTTT

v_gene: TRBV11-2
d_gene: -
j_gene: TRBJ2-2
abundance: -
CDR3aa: CASSLVRHRELFF
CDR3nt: TGTGCCAGCAGCTTAGTGAGACACCGGGAGCTGTTTTTT

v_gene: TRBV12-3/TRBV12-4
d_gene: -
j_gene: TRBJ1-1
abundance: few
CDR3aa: CASSFILAGRTEAFF
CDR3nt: TGTGCCAGCAGTTTTATTTTGGCGGGAAGGACTGAAGCTTTCTTT

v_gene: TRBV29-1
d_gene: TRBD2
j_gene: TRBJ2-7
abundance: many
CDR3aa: CSVLKLAGVRYEQYF
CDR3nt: TGCAGCGTTCTAAAACTAGCGGGGGTCAGGTACGAGCAGTACTTC

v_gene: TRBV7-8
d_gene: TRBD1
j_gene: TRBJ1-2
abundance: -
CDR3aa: CASSFTGGASGYTF
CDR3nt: TGTGCCAGCAGCTTTACAGGGGGCGCCTCTGGCTACACCTTC